The next 6 T cell receptor beta chains were all read from a single sample in a study of T cell changes during pregnancy in multiple sclerosis. Generated by immunoSEQ multiplex PCR, the TCRdb table keeps only in-frame clones and is missing some. The sample shows tens of thousands of clones, about nine tenths of them seen only once. This material consisted of CD4+ T cells from peripheral blood mononuclear cells, taken in the third trimester of pregnancy. Every receptor here comes from a female donor with multiple sclerosis, enrolled in a pregnancy study.

In its sample, this clone was seen once. This sequence joins TRBV11-2 and TRBJ2-1; 14 bases align to TRBD2. This CDR3 has 15 residues. Unmatched junction bases numbered 3, after V lost 5 bases and J lost 6 bases. Germline V gene lookup returns CDR1 SGHAT and CDR2 FQNNGV. The CDR3 sequence: CASSRLAGGSNEQFF. The CDR3 nucleotides read TGTGCCAGCAGCCGACTAGCGGGAGGGTCCAATGAGCAGTTCTTC.

The chain employs TRBV27 and TRBJ2-1; 12 bases are shared with TRBD2. From germline, CDR1 is MNHEY and CDR2 SMNVEV (reference sequence). The CDR3 spans 17 residues. V lost 1 base to trimming and J lost 4 bases; unmatched junction nucleotides: 5. CDR3 in amino acids: CASSLLRLAGEYNEQFF. As DNA, the CDR3 is TGTGCCAGCAGTTTATTACGACTAGCGGGAGAGTACAATGAGCAGTTCTTC.

The rearrangement links TRBV30 to TRBJ2-7; 9 positions match TRBD2. The CDR3 loop spans 14 amino acids. The J segment lost 5 bases and the V segment lost 3 bases, leaving 8 bases of the junction unmatched. Germline CDR1 reads GTSNPN; CDR2 reads SVGIG (reference sequence). CDR3 amino acids: CAWSAGGAFNEQYF. The CDR3 DNA sequence: TGTGCCTGGAGCGCGGGGGGGGCGTTTAACGAGCAGTACTTC.

The rearrangement uses TRBV6-7 and TRBJ1-1; D unresolved. TRBV6-7 counts as an open reading frame of uncertain function. This CDR3 has 18 amino acids. Trimming took 5 bases from V and 1 from J, leaving 23 bases between them. CDR3 nucleotide sequence: TGTGCCAGCAGTCTTCTAAGGCCGGACTCGAGAGGGAACACTGAAGCTTTCTTT. As protein: CASSLLRPDSRGNTEAFF.

V and J are TRBV10-2 and TRBJ2-7; D possibly corresponds to TRBD1 (6 bases). CDR1 and CDR2 (germline): WSHSY, SAAADI. V lost 7 bases and J 2 bases, leaving 12 bases between the germline ends. This CDR3 is built from 13 residues. CDR3 protein: CASTLDRTYEQYF. The CDR3 bases are TGCGCCAGCACCTTAGACAGGACCTACGAGCAGTACTTC.

CDR3 region: CASSQDVAGGGGNEQFF. DNA of the CDR3: TGCGCCAGCAGCCAAGATGTAGCGGGAGGGGGAGGCAATGAGCAGTTCTTC. The rearrangement links TRBV4-3 to TRBJ2-1, with 11 bases aligning to TRBD2. Trimming removed 0 bases from V and 6 bases from J; junction bases left unmatched: 7. The CDR3 is 17 residues long. Per germline, CDR1 LGHNA and CDR2 YSLEER.